This TCR beta chain stems from a study of T cells in localized non-small cell lung cancer. There are a few counts of this clone. Sequencing used immunoSEQ multiplex PCR; TCRdb keeps in-frame clones, though not all of them. The repertoire holds 2,000 or so clones, 21% seen once, with around 7.3% in the top ten. CDR3 size: 16 residues. Trimming shortened V by 3 bases and J by 5 bases, and 19 bases separated the two germline ends. Germline V lookup: CDR1 SGHNT, CDR2 YENEEA. The chain has TRBV11-3 and TRBJ2-5; perhaps TRBD2 as D (5 bases). The sample here was normal lung tissue next to the tumor, taken before any cancer treatment. This TCR came from a woman between 35 and 75 years old with stage I lung adenocarcinoma. CDR3 sequence (DNA): TGTGCCAGCAGCTTGGATATCACGGGAATTGGCGAGACCCAGTACTTC. This encodes CASSLDITGIGETQYF.